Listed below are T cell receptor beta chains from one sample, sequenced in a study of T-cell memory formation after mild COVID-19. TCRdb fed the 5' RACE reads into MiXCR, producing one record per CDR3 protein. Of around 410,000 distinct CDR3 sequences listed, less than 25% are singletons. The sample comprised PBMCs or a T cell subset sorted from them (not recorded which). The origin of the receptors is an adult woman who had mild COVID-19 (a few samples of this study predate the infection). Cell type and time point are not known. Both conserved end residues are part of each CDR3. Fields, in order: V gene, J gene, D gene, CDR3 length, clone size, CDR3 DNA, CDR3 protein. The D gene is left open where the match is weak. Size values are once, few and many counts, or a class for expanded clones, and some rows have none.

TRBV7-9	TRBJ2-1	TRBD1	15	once	TGTGCCAGCAGCCGAAGACAGGGTTCCAACAATGAGCAGTTCTTC	CASSRRQGSNNEQFF
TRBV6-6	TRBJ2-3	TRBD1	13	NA	TGTTCCAGCAGTCCCGTGGACAGGTCTACGCAGTATTTT	CSSSPVDRSTQYF
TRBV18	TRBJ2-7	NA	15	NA	TGTGCCAGCTCACCGTACGACAGGGGAGGGTACGAGCAGTACTTC	CASSPYDRGGYEQYF
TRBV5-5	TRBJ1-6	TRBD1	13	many	TGTGCCAGCAACAGGGGCCCGGCCTCACCCCTCCACTTT	CASNRGPASPLHF
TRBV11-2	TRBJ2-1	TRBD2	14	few	TGTGCCAGCAGCTGGACTAGCGGGGACAATGAGCAGTTCTTC	CASSWTSGDNEQFF
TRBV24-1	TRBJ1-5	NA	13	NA	TGTGCCACCAGTGATTTGACCAATCAGCCCCAGCATTTT	CATSDLTNQPQHF
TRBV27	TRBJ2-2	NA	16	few	TGTGCCAGCACCATACTAGCTCCGGGACGCGGAGGGGAGCTGTTTTTT	CASTILAPGRGGELFF
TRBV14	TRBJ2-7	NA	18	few	TGTGCCAGCAGCTCCCCACTCGGTGGTCGGGGAACCGCCTACGAGCAGTACTTC	CASSSPLGGRGTAYEQYF
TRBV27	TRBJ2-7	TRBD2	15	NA	TGTGCCAGCAGTTGGACTAGCGGCTTCACCTACGAGCAGTACTTC	CASSWTSGFTYEQYF
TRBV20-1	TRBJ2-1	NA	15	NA	TGCAGTGCTGTCGGGAAGGGGATTATGTACAATGAGCAGTTCTTC	CSAVGKGIMYNEQFF
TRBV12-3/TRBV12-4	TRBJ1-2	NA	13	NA	TGTGCCAGCAGGGTTCAGGGTTATTGGGGCTACACCTTC	CASRVQGYWGYTF
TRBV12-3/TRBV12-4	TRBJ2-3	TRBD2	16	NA	TGTGCCAGCAGTTGGGGTAGCGGGGGGGTCACAGATACGCAGTATTTT	CASSWGSGGVTDTQYF
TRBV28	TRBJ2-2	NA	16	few	TGTGCCAGCAGCGGGAATGACAGTCCGAACACCGGGGAGCTGTTTTTT	CASSGNDSPNTGELFF
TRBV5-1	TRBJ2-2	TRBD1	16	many	TGCGCCAGCAGCTTGGGCCAGGGGGCCAGCACCGGGGAGCTGTTTTTT	CASSLGQGASTGELFF
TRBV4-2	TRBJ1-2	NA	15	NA	TGTGCCAGCAGCCACGCGGGGGCGACGGACGACGGCTACACCTTC	CASSHAGATDDGYTF
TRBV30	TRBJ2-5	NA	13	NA	TGTGCCTGGAGTGTGGGGGGGCGAGAGACCCAGTACTTC	CAWSVGGRETQYF
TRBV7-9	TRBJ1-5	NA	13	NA	TGTGCCAGCAGCTTAAACGAAGATCAGCCCCAGCATTTT	CASSLNEDQPQHF
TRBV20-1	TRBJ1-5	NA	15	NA	TGCAGTGCTATAGGGGTTGGGGAAAGGGGTCAGCCCCAGCATTTT	CSAIGVGERGQPQHF
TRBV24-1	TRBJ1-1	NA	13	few	TGTGCCACCAGGCCGGGGGGGGACACTGAAGCTTTCTTT	CATRPGGDTEAFF
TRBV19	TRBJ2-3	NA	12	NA	TGTGCCAGTAGTATATCCGGGGATACGCAGTATTTT	CASSISGDTQYF
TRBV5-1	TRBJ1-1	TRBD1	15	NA	TGCGCCAGCCGGGACAGGGTAGTAGTCGACACTGAAGCTTTCTTT	CASRDRVVVDTEAFF
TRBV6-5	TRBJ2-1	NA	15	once	TGTGCCAGCAGCCCAGGGTCCCCTGAGTACAATGAGCAGTTCTTC	CASSPGSPEYNEQFF
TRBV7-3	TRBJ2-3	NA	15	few	TGTGCCAGCAGCCGCCTTGGGGGGGCCTCAGATACGCAGTATTTT	CASSRLGGASDTQYF
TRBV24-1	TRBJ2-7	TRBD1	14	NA	TGTGCCACCAGTGCGGGGACAGGTGGTGGCGAGCAGTACTTC	CATSAGTGGGEQYF
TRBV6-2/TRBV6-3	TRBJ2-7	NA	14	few	TGTGCCAGCAGAAAGACGGCCAGCTCCTACGAGCAGTACTTC	CASRKTASSYEQYF
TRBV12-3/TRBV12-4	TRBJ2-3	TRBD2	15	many	TGTGCCAGCAGTTTAAACGGGGGGGCCACAGATACGCAGTATTTT	CASSLNGGATDTQYF
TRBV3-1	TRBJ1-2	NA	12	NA	TGTGCCAGCAGCTTCAGTGTCTATGGCTACACCTTC	CASSFSVYGYTF
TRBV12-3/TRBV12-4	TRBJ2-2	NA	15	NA	TGTGCCAGCAGTCTTGCAGGGGTCGACACCGGGGAGCTGTTTTTT	CASSLAGVDTGELFF
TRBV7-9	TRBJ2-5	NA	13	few	TGTGCCAGCAGCTTAGCCAGGGAGGAGACCCAGTACTTC	CASSLAREETQYF
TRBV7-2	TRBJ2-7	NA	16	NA	TGTGCCAGCAGCCCCGAGGGTAGCTCAGGGTTACACGAGCAGTACTTC	CASSPEGSSGLHEQYF
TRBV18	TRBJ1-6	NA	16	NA	TGTGCCAGCTCACCATCCCTGGGACGGACAAATTCACCCCTCCACTTT	CASSPSLGRTNSPLHF
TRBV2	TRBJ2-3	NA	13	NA	TGTGCCAGCAACCCAAGGCTGGCAGATACGCAGTATTTT	CASNPRLADTQYF
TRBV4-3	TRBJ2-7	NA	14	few	TGCGCCAGCAGCCGGGAGGCGCTAGCTGACGAGCAGTACTTC	CASSREALADEQYF
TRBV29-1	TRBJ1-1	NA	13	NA	TGCAGCGTTGGGGGGGGAGGGAACACTGAAGCTTTCTTT	CSVGGGGNTEAFF
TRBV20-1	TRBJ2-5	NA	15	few	TGCAGTGTTATAGGAGGTGGCCTCCAAGGGGAGACCCAGTACTTC	CSVIGGGLQGETQYF
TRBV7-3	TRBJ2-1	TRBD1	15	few	TGTGCCAGCAGCCTATCCGGGACAGGATACAATGAGCAGTTCTTC	CASSLSGTGYNEQFF
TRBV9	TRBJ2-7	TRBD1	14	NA	TGTGCCAGCAGCGCTAGGGACAGGAGTTACGAGCAGTACTTC	CASSARDRSYEQYF
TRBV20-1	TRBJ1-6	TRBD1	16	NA	TGCAGTGCTAGAGACCCGACAGGGAGCGGGAATTCACCCCTCCACTTT	CSARDPTGSGNSPLHF
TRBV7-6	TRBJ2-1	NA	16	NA	TGTGCCAGCAGCTTATCCGGGGCTGGATCCTACAATGAGCAGTTCTTC	CASSLSGAGSYNEQFF
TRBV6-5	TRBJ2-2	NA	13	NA	TGTGCCAGCATCGGAGGGCTTCCCGGGGAGCTGTTTTTT	CASIGGLPGELFF
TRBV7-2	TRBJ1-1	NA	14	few	TGTGTCTCCCAGCGTGGTTCTCCGAACACTGAAGCTTTCTTT	CVSQRGSPNTEAFF
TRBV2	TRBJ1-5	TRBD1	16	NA	TGTGCCAGCAGTGTAGGATCGACAGGGGAGGATCAGCCCCAGCATTTT	CASSVGSTGEDQPQHF
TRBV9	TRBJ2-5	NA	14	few	TGTGCCAGCAGCGTAAGGGGATTTGAGGAGACCCAGTACTTC	CASSVRGFEETQYF
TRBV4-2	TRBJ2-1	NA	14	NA	TGTGCCAGCAGCCAAGATAGATCGAAAAATGAGCAGTTCTTC	CASSQDRSKNEQFF
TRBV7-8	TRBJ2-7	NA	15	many	TGTGCCAGCAGCTTAACCCGGACAGACTCCTACGAGCAGTACTTC	CASSLTRTDSYEQYF
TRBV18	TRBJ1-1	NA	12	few	TGTGCCAGCTCACCTCAGGAGGGGAGCGCTTTCTTT	CASSPQEGSAFF
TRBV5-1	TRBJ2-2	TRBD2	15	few	TGCGCCAGCAGTCTAGCGGGAGTTTTCACCGGGGAGCTGTTTTTT	CASSLAGVFTGELFF
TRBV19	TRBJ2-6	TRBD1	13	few	TGTGCCAGTAGACCAGGGGGCTCTCACGTCCTGACTTTC	CASRPGGSHVLTF
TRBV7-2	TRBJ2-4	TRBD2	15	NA	TGTGCCAGCAGCCTGACTAGCGGGGGGTCAAACATTCAGTACTTC	CASSLTSGGSNIQYF
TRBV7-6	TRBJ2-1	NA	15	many	TGTGCCAGCAGCTTAGGCCAGGGGAGGGGGGATGAGCAGTTCTTC	CASSLGQGRGDEQFF
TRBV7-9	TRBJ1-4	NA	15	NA	TGTGCCACCCCACAAGGCAGCAGGGGCAATGAAAAACTGTTTTTT	CATPQGSRGNEKLFF
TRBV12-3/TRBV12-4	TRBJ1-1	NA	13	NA	TGTGCCAGCAGTTTTTGGCGATTCTCTGAAGCTTTCTTT	CASSFWRFSEAFF
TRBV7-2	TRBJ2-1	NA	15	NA	TGTGCCAGCAGCTTCCAAGGGAGCTCCTACAATGAGCAGTTCTTC	CASSFQGSSYNEQFF
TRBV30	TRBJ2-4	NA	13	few	TGTGCCTCGACGAGACAGTTGGGAAACATTCAGTACTTC	CASTRQLGNIQYF
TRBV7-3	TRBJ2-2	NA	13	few	TGTGCCAGCAGCCCGACCCTCTCCGGGGAGCTGTTTTTT	CASSPTLSGELFF